The T cell receptor beta chain described here comes from a study of T-cell reconstitution after alpha-beta-depleted transplantation in children. For TCRbeta, the library was prepared with unique molecular identifiers. Each CDR3 protein gets one entry after TCRdb re-called the PCR reads with MiXCR. The sample lists 490,000 or so distinct CDR3 sequences, under 15% seen once, with about 6% in the top ten. In this sample, this clonotype turned up many times. The sequencing used PBMCs from the stem cell graft donor, collected from the stem cell graft. This clonotype was sampled from a human donor who donated a stem cell graft to a child with combined immunodeficiency.

The CDR3 spells CAWSLLGNYEQYF. The CDR3 DNA is TGTGCCTGGAGTTTGCTGGGGAACTACGAGCAGTACTTC. The chain is built from TRBV30 and TRBJ2-7; D not certain. The germline V and J ends were trimmed by 2 bases and 3 bases, with 11 bases remaining between them. Per germline, CDR1 GTSNPN and CDR2 SVGIG (reference sequence). CDR3 length: 13 residues.